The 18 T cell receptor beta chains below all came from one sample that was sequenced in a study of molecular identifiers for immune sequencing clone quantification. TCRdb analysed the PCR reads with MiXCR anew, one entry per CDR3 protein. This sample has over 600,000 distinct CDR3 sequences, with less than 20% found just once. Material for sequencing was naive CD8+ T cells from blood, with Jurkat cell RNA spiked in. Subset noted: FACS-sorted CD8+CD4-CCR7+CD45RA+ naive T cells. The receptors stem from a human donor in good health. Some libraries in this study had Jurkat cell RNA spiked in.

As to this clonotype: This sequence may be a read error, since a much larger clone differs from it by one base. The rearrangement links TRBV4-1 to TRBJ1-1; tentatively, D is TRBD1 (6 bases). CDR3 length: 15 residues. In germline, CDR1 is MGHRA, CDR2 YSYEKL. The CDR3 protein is CASSQDRTANTAAFF. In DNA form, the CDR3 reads TGCGCCAGCAGCCAAGACCGGACAGCGAACACTGCAGCTTTCTTT.

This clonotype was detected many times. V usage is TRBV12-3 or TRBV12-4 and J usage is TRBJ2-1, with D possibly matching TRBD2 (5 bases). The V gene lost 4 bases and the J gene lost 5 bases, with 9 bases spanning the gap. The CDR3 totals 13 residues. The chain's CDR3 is CASSSDFNNEQFF. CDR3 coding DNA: TGTGCCAGCAGTTCGGACTTTAACAATGAGCAGTTCTTC.

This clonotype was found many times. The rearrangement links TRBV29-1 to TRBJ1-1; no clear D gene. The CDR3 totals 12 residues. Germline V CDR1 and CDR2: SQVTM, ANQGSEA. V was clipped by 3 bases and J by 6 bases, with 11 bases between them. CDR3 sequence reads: CSVDGRHPEAFF. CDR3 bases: TGCAGCGTTGACGGCCGACACCCTGAAGCTTTCTTT.

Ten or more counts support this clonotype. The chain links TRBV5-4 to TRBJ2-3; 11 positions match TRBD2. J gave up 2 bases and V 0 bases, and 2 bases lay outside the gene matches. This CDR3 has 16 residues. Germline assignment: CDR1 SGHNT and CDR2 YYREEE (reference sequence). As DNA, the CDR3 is TGTGCCAGCAGCTTGGAACTAGCGGGGGTCACAGATACGCAGTATTTT. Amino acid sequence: CASSLELAGVTDTQYF.

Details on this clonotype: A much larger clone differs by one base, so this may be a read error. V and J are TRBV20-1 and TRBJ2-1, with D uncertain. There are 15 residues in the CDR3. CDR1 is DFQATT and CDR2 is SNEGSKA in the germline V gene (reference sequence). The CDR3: CGADPTDYSYNEQFF. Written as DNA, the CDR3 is TGCGGTGCGGACCCGACTGATTACTCCTACAATGAGCAGTTCTTC.

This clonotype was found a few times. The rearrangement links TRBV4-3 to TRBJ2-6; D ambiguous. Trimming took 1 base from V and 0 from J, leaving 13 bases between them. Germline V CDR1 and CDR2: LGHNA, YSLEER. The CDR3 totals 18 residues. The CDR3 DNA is TGCGCCAGCAGCCAAGGGTCCGATAGGAGCTCTGGGGCCAACGTCCTGACTTTC. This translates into CASSQGSDRSSGANVLTF.

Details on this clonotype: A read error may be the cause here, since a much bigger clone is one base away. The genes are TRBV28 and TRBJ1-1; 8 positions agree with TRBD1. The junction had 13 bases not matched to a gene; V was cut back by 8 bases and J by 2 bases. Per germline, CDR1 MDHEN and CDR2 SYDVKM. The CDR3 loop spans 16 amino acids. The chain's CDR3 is CASGTTGARGNTEAFF. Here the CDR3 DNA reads TGTGCCAGCGGTACGACAGGGGCTAGGGGAAACACTGAAGCTTTCTTT.

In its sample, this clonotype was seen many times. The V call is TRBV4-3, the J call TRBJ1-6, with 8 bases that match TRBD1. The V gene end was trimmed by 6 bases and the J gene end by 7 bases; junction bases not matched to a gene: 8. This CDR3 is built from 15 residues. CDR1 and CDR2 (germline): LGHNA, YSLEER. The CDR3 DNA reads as TGCGCCAGCAGTTTGGACAGGGACGAGAATTCACCCCTCCACTTT. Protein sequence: CASSLDRDENSPLHF.

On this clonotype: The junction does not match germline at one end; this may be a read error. This CDR3 is CASSLVRPTYEQHF. The CDR3 DNA reads as TGTGCCAGCAGCTTAGTTAGGCCAACCTACGAGCAGCACTTC. The V call is TRBV7-9, the J call TRBJ2-7; D gene uncertain. The CDR3 length is 14 residues. CDR1 and CDR2 from the germline V gene are SEHNR and FQNEAQ (reference sequence).

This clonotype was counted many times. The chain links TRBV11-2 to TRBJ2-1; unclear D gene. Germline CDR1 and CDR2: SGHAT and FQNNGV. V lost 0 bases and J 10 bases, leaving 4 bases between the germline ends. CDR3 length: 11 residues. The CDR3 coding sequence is TGTGCCAGCAGCTTAGATGGGGAGCAGTTCTTC. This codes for CASSLDGEQFF.

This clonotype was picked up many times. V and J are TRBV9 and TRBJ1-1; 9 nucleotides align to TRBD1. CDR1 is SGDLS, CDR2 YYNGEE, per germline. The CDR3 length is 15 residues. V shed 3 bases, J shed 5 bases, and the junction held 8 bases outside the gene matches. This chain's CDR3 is CASSEQTGGRTEAFF. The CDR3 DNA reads TGTGCCAGCAGCGAACAGACAGGGGGTCGAACTGAAGCTTTCTTT.

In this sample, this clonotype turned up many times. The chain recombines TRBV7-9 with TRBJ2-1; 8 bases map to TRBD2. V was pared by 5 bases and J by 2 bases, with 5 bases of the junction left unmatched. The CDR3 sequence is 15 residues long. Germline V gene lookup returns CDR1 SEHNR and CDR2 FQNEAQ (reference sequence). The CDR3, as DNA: TGTGCCAGCAGCCAACTAGCGGAAGCCTACAATGAGCAGTTCTTC. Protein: CASSQLAEAYNEQFF.

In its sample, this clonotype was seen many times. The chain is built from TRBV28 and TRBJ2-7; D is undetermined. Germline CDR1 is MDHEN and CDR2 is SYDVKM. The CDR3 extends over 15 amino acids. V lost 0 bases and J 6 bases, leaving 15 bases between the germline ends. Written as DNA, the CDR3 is TGTGCCAGCAGTTTATGGAACGCCGCGATGGGCGAGCAGTACTTC. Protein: CASSLWNAAMGEQYF.

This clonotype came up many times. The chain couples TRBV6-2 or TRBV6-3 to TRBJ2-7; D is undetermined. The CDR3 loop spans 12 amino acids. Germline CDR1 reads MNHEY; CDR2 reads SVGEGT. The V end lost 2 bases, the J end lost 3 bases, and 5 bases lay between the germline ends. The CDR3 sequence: CASSYMYYEQYF. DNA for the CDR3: TGTGCCAGCAGTTACATGTACTACGAGCAGTACTTC.

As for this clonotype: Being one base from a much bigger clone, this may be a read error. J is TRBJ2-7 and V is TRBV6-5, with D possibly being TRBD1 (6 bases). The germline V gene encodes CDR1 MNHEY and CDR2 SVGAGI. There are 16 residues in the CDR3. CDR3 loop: CASSPTLQGSSYGQYF. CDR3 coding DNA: TGTGCCAGCAGCCCAACCCTACAGGGAAGCTCCTACGGGCAGTACTTC.

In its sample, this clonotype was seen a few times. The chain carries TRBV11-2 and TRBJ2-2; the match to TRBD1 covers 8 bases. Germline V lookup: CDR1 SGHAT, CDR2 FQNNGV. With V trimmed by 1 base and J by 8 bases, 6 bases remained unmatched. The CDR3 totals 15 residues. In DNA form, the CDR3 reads TGTGCCAGCAGCTTAGTCACAGGGGGTTATGGGGAGCTGTTTTTT. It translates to CASSLVTGGYGELFF.

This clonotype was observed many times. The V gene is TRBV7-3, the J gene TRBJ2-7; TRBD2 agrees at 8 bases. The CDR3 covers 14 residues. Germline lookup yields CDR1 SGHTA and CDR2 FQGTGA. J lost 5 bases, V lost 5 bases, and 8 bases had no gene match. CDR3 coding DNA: TGTGCCAGCAGCCACCCTGGACTAGCTCACGAGCAGTACTTC. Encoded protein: CASSHPGLAHEQYF.

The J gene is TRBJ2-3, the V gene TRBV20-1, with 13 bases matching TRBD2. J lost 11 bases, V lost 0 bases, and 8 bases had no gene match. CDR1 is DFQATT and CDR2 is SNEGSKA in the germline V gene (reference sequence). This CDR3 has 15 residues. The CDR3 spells CSARDSGTSGVRQYF. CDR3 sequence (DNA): TGCAGTGCTAGAGATTCCGGGACTAGCGGGGTCAGGCAGTATTTT.